This passage covers 10 T cell receptor beta chains from one sample sequenced in a study of T cells in Graves' hyperthyroidism and ophthalmopathy. RNA transcripts provided the source from which TCR beta CDR3 regions were amplified. Primed by the HTBI set, a first-round RT-PCR was run on the TCR CDR3. TCRdb called the multiplex PCR reads again in MiXCR, with one record for every CDR3 protein. Of about 360,000 distinct CDR3 sequences listed, around a quarter are singletons. Sequencing was performed on blood. The origin of the receptors is a man aged 45-60 years with Graves' hyperthyroidism.

The genes are TRBV3-1 and TRBJ2-1; D is undetermined. Germline values: CDR1 LGHDT, CDR2 YNNKEL (reference sequence). CDR3 length equals 15 residues. The V end was cut by 0 bases, the J end by 6 bases, with 12 bases between. The CDR3 is CASSQDLVQINEQFF. In DNA form, the CDR3 reads TGTGCCAGCAGCCAAGATCTGGTGCAGATCAATGAGCAGTTCTTC.

This clonotype was counted at least ten times. The genes are TRBV28 and TRBJ2-1; TRBD1 or TRBD2 may be the D gene (6 bases each). Trimming removed 6 bases at V and 9 bases at J, with 18 bases between. Germline CDR1 is MDHEN and CDR2 is SYDVKM. The CDR3 loop spans 14 amino acids. The CDR3 here is CASSVSLGGLEQFF. For the CDR3, the DNA is TGTGCCAGCAGCGTATCATTGGGGGGCCTTGAGCAGTTCTTC.

The chain combines TRBV12-3 or TRBV12-4 with TRBJ2-1; the match to TRBD2 covers 8 bases. The CDR3 is made up of 15 amino acids. Trimming removed 1 base from V and 6 bases from J; junction bases left unmatched: 5. CDR3 residues: CASSLEAGVINEQFF. In DNA form, the CDR3 reads TGTGCCAGCAGTTTAGAAGCGGGAGTGATCAATGAGCAGTTCTTC.

The genes are TRBV4-1 and TRBJ2-7, with D tentatively TRBD2 (6 bases). V was pared by 0 bases and J by 3 bases, with 12 bases between. This CDR3 is built from 15 residues. Per germline, CDR1 MGHRA and CDR2 YSYEKL. The CDR3 nucleotides read TGCGCCAGCAGCCAAGATACGGGGGTCTTCTACGAGCAGTACTTC. Protein sequence: CASSQDTGVFYEQYF.

This clonotype was detected a few times. The genes are TRBV15 and TRBJ2-7; D remains unclear. The CDR3 contains 14 residues. Trimming took 0 bases from V and 9 from J, leaving 15 bases between them. Germline V CDR1 and CDR2: LNHNV, YYDKDF (reference sequence). For the CDR3, the DNA is TGTGCCACCAGCAGAGATATGGCAAGTCCAAGGCAGTACTTC. Translation: CATSRDMASPRQYF.

This clonotype has only one observation. The V gene is TRBV6-9, the J gene TRBJ1-5; D possibly corresponds to TRBD1 (5 bases). V was trimmed by 6 bases and J by 1 base, leaving 19 bases between them. The germline V gene has CDR1 MNHGY and CDR2 SVAAGI. The CDR3 contains 17 residues. Written as DNA, the CDR3 is TGTGCCAGCAGCTACACCCCAGTGGGGGGGAGCAATCAGCCCCAGCATTTT. Encoded protein: CASSYTPVGGSNQPQHF.

This clonotype was observed many times. The V gene is TRBV11-3, the J gene TRBJ2-3; tentative D call: TRBD1 (6 bases). V was pared by 5 bases and J by 1 base, with 13 bases between. This CDR3 contains 15 residues. CDR1 and CDR2 from the germline V gene are SGHNT and YENEEA. The CDR3 is CASSPVGARTDTQYF. The CDR3 DNA reads as TGTGCCAGCAGCCCCGTGGGGGCACGCACAGATACGCAGTATTTT.

Remarks on this clonotype: Since a much larger clone is just one base distant, this may be a read error. V and J are TRBV3-1 and TRBJ2-5; TRBD1 agrees at 7 bases. CDR3 length: 15 residues. Germline V lookup: CDR1 LGHDT, CDR2 YNNKEL (reference sequence). Trimming at V came to 3 bases and at J to 5 bases, leaving 9 bases not matched to a gene. CDR3 amino acids: CASSQTGTRSETQYF. Written as DNA, the CDR3 is TGTGCCAGCAGCCAGACAGGGACAAGGTCCGAGACCCAGTACTTC.

V and J are TRBV7-9 and TRBJ2-7; 8 nucleotides match TRBD2. Germline CDR1 reads SEHNR; CDR2 reads FQNEAQ (reference sequence). CDR3 length: 16 residues. Germline trimming cut 3 bases from V and 7 bases from J; bases unmatched to any gene: 14. CDR3 DNA sequence: TGTGCCAGCAGCTTTGGACTAGCCGAGACTACGAGGGAGCAGTACTTC. Translating it yields CASSFGLAETTREQYF.

J is TRBJ1-5 and V is TRBV11-2, with 8 bases lining up with TRBD1. Germline CDR1 is SGHAT and CDR2 is FQNNGV. Unmatched junction bases numbered 6, after V lost 5 bases and J lost 3 bases. This CDR3 is built from 15 residues. The CDR3 protein is CASSNDRGINQPQHF. The CDR3 nucleotides read TGTGCCAGCAGCAACGACAGGGGAATCAATCAGCCCCAGCATTTT.